The 27 T cell receptor beta chains below all came from one sample that was sequenced in a study of response to subunit inactivated influenza vaccine. TCRdb reanalysed the RT-PCR reads using MiXCR and keeps one entry per CDR3 protein. The sample carries a few hundred thousand distinct CDR3 sequences, 14% recorded once. Material: PBMCs from blood, obtained approximately 13 days after vaccination. Source of these receptors: a man aged 45-65 years who received an inactivated influenza vaccine.

V gene TRBV28 combines with J gene TRBJ2-1; tentative D call: TRBD2 (6 bases). V lost 3 bases and J lost 10, with 10 bases in between. CDR1 and CDR2 from the germline V gene are MDHEN and SYDVKM. The CDR3 spans 12 residues. This CDR3 is CASSFGTFEQFF. DNA for the CDR3: TGTGCCAGCAGTTTCGGGACTTTCGAGCAGTTCTTC.

The rearrangement links TRBV18 to TRBJ1-4, with TRBD1 matching 7 bases. Germline values: CDR1 KGHSH, CDR2 LQKENI. This CDR3 is built from 15 residues. V was pared by 0 bases and J by 5 bases, with 3 bases of the junction left unmatched. In nucleotides, the CDR3 is TGTGCCAGCTCACCACCGAACAGGGGAAATGAAAAACTGTTTTTT. Protein product: CASSPPNRGNEKLFF. Complete variable domain (other parts from reference TRBV18 and TRBJ1-4): NAGVMQNPRHLVRRRGQEARLRCSPMKGHSHVYWYRQLPEEGLKFMVYLQKENIIDESGMPKERFSAEFPKEGPSILRIQQVVRGDSAAYFCASSPPNRGNEKLFFGSGTQLSVL.

The V gene is TRBV12-3 or TRBV12-4, the J gene TRBJ1-4; the match to TRBD1 covers 11 bases. This CDR3 is 17 amino acids long. The trim removed 6 bases at V and 3 bases at J, leaving 9 bases unmatched. This CDR3 is CASSQYGQGAANEKLFF. The CDR3, as DNA: TGTGCCAGCAGCCAATACGGACAGGGGGCGGCTAATGAAAAACTGTTTTTT.

The table lists this clonotype with a few counts. The chain carries TRBV7-9 and TRBJ2-7; no clear D gene. The germline V gene has CDR1 SEHNR and CDR2 FQNEAQ (reference sequence). Trimming pared 4 bases from V and 0 bases from J, leaving 13 bases between. This CDR3 has 15 amino acids. The CDR3 region has the DNA TGTGCCAGCAGCTCTCAACAACAGCTCTCCTACGAGCAGTACTTC. Translated: CASSSQQQLSYEQYF.

The genes are TRBV4-2 and TRBJ2-7, with a tentative D call TRBD1 (6 bases). Germline loops: CDR1 LGHNA, CDR2 YNFKEQ. Deletions cut 0 bases from V and 2 bases from J, with 17 bases between. This CDR3 has 17 residues. The CDR3 sequence: CASSQDRFGTTAYEQYF. The CDR3 DNA reads as TGTGCCAGCAGCCAAGATAGATTCGGGACAACCGCCTACGAGCAGTACTTC.

This clonotype was counted many times. The V call is TRBV30, the J call TRBJ1-1; 10 nucleotides align to TRBD1. The CDR3 spans 12 residues. V trimming: 8 bases; J trimming: 6 bases; junction bases outside the gene matches: 6. Germline V gene sequence: CDR1 GTSNPN, CDR2 SVGIG (reference sequence). For the CDR3, the DNA is TGTGCCGGGGACAGGGGTACGGCTGAAGCTTTCTTT. Translated: CAGDRGTAEAFF.

This clonotype has more than one count but fewer than ten. The CDR3 region is CSVLETGVEKLFF. The CDR3 bases are TGCAGTGTTTTAGAGACAGGGGTCGAAAAACTGTTTTTT. The chain carries TRBV20-1 and TRBJ1-4; 8 bases map to TRBD1. V lost 7 bases to trimming and J lost 8 bases; unmatched junction nucleotides: 9. The CDR3 extends over 13 amino acids. Per germline, CDR1 DFQATT and CDR2 SNEGSKA (reference sequence).

In this sample, this clonotype turned up many times. This chain links TRBV11-2 with TRBJ2-7, with TRBD2 as a possible D gene (5 bases). The V end was cut by 7 bases, the J end by 0 bases, with 16 bases between. Germline lookup yields CDR1 SGHAT and CDR2 FQNNGV. The CDR3 spans 15 residues. CDR3 sequence: CASNPADYSSYEQYF. The CDR3 DNA reads TGTGCCAGCAATCCGGCAGACTATAGCTCCTACGAGCAGTACTTC.

V gene TRBV10-3 combines with J gene TRBJ2-5, with 9 nucleotides matching TRBD2. J gave up 5 bases and V 3 bases, and 7 bases lay outside the gene matches. From germline, CDR1 is ENHRY and CDR2 SYGVKD. The CDR3 runs to 15 residues. The CDR3 coding sequence is TGTGCCATCAGTGAATTAGCGGGAGTCGGGGAGACCCAGTACTTC. This sequence encodes CAISELAGVGETQYF.

This clonotype was recorded a few times. The chain links TRBV2 to TRBJ2-1; D remains ambiguous. V lost 2 bases and J lost 7, with 0 bases in between. The CDR3 runs to 10 residues. Germline CDR1 is SNHLY and CDR2 is FYNNEI. As DNA, the CDR3 is TGTGCCAGCAGTGAAAATGAGCAGTTCTTC. Translation: CASSENEQFF.

This clonotype has only a few counts. The genes are TRBV5-6 and TRBJ2-1; unclear D gene. Per germline, CDR1 SGHDT and CDR2 YYEEEE. This CDR3 is 13 amino acids long. Trimming cost V 0 bases and J 13 bases, with 14 bases left between them. The CDR3 DNA is TGTGCCAGCAGCTTGGAGGGTGTGTGGGTCCAGTTCTTC. It codes for CASSLEGVWVQFF.

The rearrangement joins TRBV7-2 to TRBJ1-2; D is undetermined. CDR1 and CDR2 (germline): SGHTA, FQGNSA. V lost 3 bases to trimming and J lost 4 bases, with 12 bases between them. The CDR3 runs to 14 residues. In DNA form, the CDR3 reads TGTGCCAGCAGCTTGGGGTTCGGCGGCTATGGCTACACCTTC. Protein: CASSLGFGGYGYTF.

The table lists this clonotype with a few counts. This chain connects TRBV5-6 to TRBJ2-5; D remains unclear. Germline loops: CDR1 SGHDT, CDR2 YYEEEE. Trimming shortened V by 7 bases and J by 1 base, and 14 bases separated the two germline ends. CDR3 size: 14 residues. The CDR3 region is CASATEPTQETQYF. CDR3 nucleotides: TGTGCCAGCGCTACGGAACCCACCCAAGAGACCCAGTACTTC.

At least ten counts were recorded for this clonotype. V gene TRBV5-1 combines with J gene TRBJ2-7; D not certain. Deletions cut 1 base from V and 0 bases from J, with 8 bases between. The germline V gene encodes CDR1 SGHRS and CDR2 YFSETQ. The CDR3 has 14 residues. CDR3 nucleotides: TGCGCCAGCAGCTTGTCTACGGGCTCCTACGAGCAGTACTTC. Translation gives CASSLSTGSYEQYF.

This sequence joins TRBV7-9 and TRBJ2-5, with D possibly matching TRBD1 (6 bases). The germline CDR1 and CDR2 sequences are SEHNR and FQNEAQ (reference sequence). The length of the CDR3 is 17 residues. With 8 bases removed from V and 1 base from J, the gap between germline ends came to 23 bases. The CDR3 spells CASEGILGQHLQETQYF. CDR3 DNA: TGTGCCAGCGAGGGAATCCTCGGACAGCATCTCCAAGAGACCCAGTACTTC.

This clonotype was picked up a small number of times. The chain has TRBV20-1 and TRBJ2-3; D call uncertain. The CDR3 is made up of 13 amino acids. CDR1 is DFQATT and CDR2 is SNEGSKA in the germline V gene (reference sequence). Trimming took 4 bases from V and 0 from J, leaving 8 bases between them. This CDR3 reads CSAMTTSTDTQYF. CDR3 nucleotide sequence: TGCAGTGCTATGACAACCAGCACAGATACGCAGTATTTT.

The chain links TRBV25-1 to TRBJ1-1, with D unresolved. Germline V gene lookup returns CDR1 MGHDK and CDR2 SYGVNS. The CDR3 has 14 amino acids. The V and J ends lost 1 base and 3 bases respectively, with 9 bases between them. CDR3 in DNA: TGTGCCAGCAGTGAATTTGAGGGCTACACTGAAGCTTTCTTT. It is translated as CASSEFEGYTEAFF.

This clonotype was seen ten or more times. This chain links TRBV12-3 or TRBV12-4 with TRBJ1-3; no definite D call. The CDR3 runs to 14 residues. Trimming stripped 3 bases from V and 1 base from J, with 7 bases between. CDR3 sequence (DNA): TGTGCCAGCAGTTTTAGTTCTTCTGGAAACACCATATATTTT. Translating gives CASSFSSSGNTIYF.

This clonotype occurred many times. V and J are TRBV28 and TRBJ2-4; D gene ambiguous. The CDR3 sequence is 14 residues long. The germline V gene has CDR1 MDHEN and CDR2 SYDVKM. Trimming took off 5 bases at V and 8 bases at J, with 16 bases between the two ends. CDR3 amino acids: CASSHRRVEDIQYF. Here the CDR3 DNA reads TGTGCCAGCAGTCACCGCCGGGTTGAGGACATTCAGTACTTC. Looking up the rest from reference TRBV28 and TRBJ2-4 gives the full variable domain: DVKVTQSSRYLVKRTGEKVFLECVQDMDHENMFWYRQDPGLGLRLIYFSYDVKMKEKGDIPEGYSVSREKKERFSLILESASTNQTSMYLCASSHRRVEDIQYFGAGTRLSVL.

This rearrangement joins TRBV10-3 to TRBJ1-6; TRBD1 might be the D (5 bases). The germline V gene has CDR1 ENHRY and CDR2 SYGVKD. The CDR3 totals 14 residues. V dropped 0 bases and J dropped 14 bases, with 14 bases sitting between them. Here the CDR3 DNA reads TGTGCCATCAGTGAGTCGGGGGGGACCGTAACCCTCCACTTT. This codes for CAISESGGTVTLHF.

There are a few counts of this clonotype. V usage is TRBV3-1 and J usage is TRBJ2-3; D could derive from TRBD1 or TRBD2 (5 bases each). The CDR3 sequence is 17 residues long. CDR1 and CDR2 (germline): LGHDT, YNNKEL (reference sequence). Between the trimmed V and J ends, which lost 0 bases and 4 bases, there was a span of 17 bases. CDR3 in DNA: TGTGCCAGCAGCCAAGAATCTCCGGGACGCCCCCCAGATACGCAGTATTTT. Translating gives CASSQESPGRPPDTQYF.

CDR3 loop: CASSDEQFSPEQYF. In nucleotides, the CDR3 is TGTGCCAGCAGCGACGAACAGTTTTCACCCGAGCAGTACTTC. The rearrangement links TRBV21-1 to TRBJ2-7. TRBV21-1 is a known pseudogene. The CDR3 is 14 residues long.

This rearrangement joins TRBV6-2 or TRBV6-3 to TRBJ2-4, with a possible D match to TRBD1 (5 bases). The V gene's germline CDR1 is MNHEY and CDR2 SVGEGT. This CDR3 has 13 amino acids. Trimming removed 6 bases at V and 6 bases at J, with 12 bases between. DNA of the CDR3: TGTGCCAGCAGGGGGCCTTCTACAAACATTCAGTACTTC. Translated: CASRGPSTNIQYF.

Remarks on this clonotype: A much bigger clone sits one base away, suggesting this may be a read error. The chain recombines TRBV5-1 with TRBJ1-1; no reliable D call. Germline CDR1 is SGHRS and CDR2 is YFSETQ. There are 14 residues in the CDR3. Trimming removed 0 bases from V and 1 base from J, with 7 bases in between. CDR3: CASSLEVGNTEAFF. In DNA form, the CDR3 reads TGCGCCAGCAGCTTGGAGGTGGGGAACACTGAAGCTTTCTTT.

The chain employs TRBV10-3 and TRBJ2-1, with a weak D call TRBD2 (5 bases). Per the germline V gene, CDR1 is ENHRY and CDR2 is SYGVKD. The ends were cut back, 0 bases at V and 7 bases at J, with 10 bases in the middle. CDR3 size: 14 residues. CDR3 nucleotides: TGTGCCATCAGTGAGTCGACGGGGATTAATGAGCAGTTCTTC. This translates into CAISESTGINEQFF.

J is TRBJ2-3 and V is TRBV19; the D is unclear. The V and J ends lost 6 bases and 4 bases respectively, with 14 bases between them. The CDR3 is 14 residues long. Germline CDR1 and CDR2: LNHDA and SQIVND (reference sequence). The CDR3 region is CASRDAGGADTQYF. The CDR3 DNA sequence: TGTGCCAGTAGGGACGCCGGCGGCGCAGATACGCAGTATTTT.

This sequence joins TRBV6-5 and TRBJ1-5; TRBD1 agrees at 7 bases. The CDR3 is 14 amino acids. From germline, CDR1 is MNHEY and CDR2 SVGAGI. V lost 2 bases, J lost 5 bases, and 3 bases stayed unmatched. DNA of the CDR3: TGTGCCAGCAGTTACGACAGGGAGTATCAGCCCCAGCATTTT. The encoded protein is CASSYDREYQPQHF.